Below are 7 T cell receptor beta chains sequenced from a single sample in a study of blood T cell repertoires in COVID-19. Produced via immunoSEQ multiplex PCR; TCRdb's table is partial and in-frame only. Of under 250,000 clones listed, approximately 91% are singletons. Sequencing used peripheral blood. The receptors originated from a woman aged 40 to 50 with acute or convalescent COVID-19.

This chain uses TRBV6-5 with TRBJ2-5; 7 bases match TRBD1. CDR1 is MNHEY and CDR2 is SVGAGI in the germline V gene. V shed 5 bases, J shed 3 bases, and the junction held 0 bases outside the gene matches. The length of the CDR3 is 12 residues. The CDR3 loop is CASSTGEETQYF. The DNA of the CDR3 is TGTGCCAGCAGTACAGGGGAAGAGACCCAGTACTTC.

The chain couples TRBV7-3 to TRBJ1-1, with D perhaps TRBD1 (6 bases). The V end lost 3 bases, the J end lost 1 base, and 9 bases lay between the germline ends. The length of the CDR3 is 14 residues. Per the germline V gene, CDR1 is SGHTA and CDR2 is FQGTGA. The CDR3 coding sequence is TGTGCCAGCAGCTTCGGACAGACGAACACTGAAGCTTTCTTT. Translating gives CASSFGQTNTEAFF. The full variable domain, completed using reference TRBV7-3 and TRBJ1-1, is GAGVSQTPSNKVTEKGKYVELRCDPISGHTALYWYRQSLGQGPEFLIYFQGTGAADDSGLPNDRFFAVRPEGSVSTLKIQRTERGDSAVYLCASSFGQTNTEAFFGQGTRLTVV.

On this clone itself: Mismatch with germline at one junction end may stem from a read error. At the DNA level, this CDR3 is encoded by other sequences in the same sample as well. The CDR3 region is CASRLGQGGHTEAFF. The CDR3 DNA reads as TGTGCCAGCAGACTCGGACAGGGGGGTCACACTGAGGCTTTCTTT. The J gene is TRBJ1-1, the V gene TRBV5-8; 10 bases align to TRBD1. The germline V gene encodes CDR1 SGHTS and CDR2 YDEGEE. This CDR3 has 15 residues.

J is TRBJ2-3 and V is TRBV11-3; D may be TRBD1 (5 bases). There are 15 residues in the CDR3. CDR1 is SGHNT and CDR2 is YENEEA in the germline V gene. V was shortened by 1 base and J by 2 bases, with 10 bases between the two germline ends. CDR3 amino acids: CASSLVARATDTQYF. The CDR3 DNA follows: TGTGCCAGCAGCTTAGTTGCCAGGGCCACAGATACGCAGTATTTT.

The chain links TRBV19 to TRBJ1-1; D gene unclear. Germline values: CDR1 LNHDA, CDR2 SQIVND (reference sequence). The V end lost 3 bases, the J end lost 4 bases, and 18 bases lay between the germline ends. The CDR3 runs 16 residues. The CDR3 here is CASSISGGVWSTEAFF. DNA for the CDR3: TGTGCCAGTAGTATTTCCGGCGGGGTTTGGAGCACTGAAGCTTTCTTT.

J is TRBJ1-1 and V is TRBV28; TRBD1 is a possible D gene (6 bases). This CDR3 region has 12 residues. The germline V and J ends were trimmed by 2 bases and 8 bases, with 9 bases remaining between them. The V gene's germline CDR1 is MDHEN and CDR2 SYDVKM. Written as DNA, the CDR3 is TGTGCCAGCAGTTTAAACAGGGCAGAAGCTTTCTTT. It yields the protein CASSLNRAEAFF.

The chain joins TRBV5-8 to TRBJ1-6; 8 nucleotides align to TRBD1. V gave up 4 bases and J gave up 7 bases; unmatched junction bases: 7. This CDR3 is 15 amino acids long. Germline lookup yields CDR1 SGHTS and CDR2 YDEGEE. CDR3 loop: CASSGGQGQNSPLHF. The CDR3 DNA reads TGTGCCAGCAGCGGAGGACAGGGCCAAAATTCACCCCTCCACTTT.